The 18 T cell receptor beta chains in this list originate from one sample, sequenced in a study of beta chain features in type 1 diabetes. Study-wide results and caveats: The study found moderately but significantly shorter TCRB CDR3s in all four CD4+ subsets of Type 1 diabetes patients.

As every portion of the isolated RNA was reverse transcribed, the sequencing read expressed TCRB transcripts. Sequenced by immunoSEQ multiplex PCR; TCRdb stores in-frame clones only, minus some. The sample has 150,000 to 200,000 clones; almost 65% are singletons. These receptors lack a known antigen. Sequencing used naive CD4+ T cells from blood. These receptors originate from a man younger than 45 with type 1 diabetes.

This clone was recorded a few times. V gene TRBV19 combines with J gene TRBJ2-1, with D possibly being TRBD1 (5 bases). In germline, CDR1 is LNHDA, CDR2 SQIVND (reference sequence). The V gene lost 3 bases and the J gene lost 8 bases, with 20 bases spanning the gap. This CDR3 has 16 amino acids. The CDR3 reads CASSIWSATGLDEQFF. The DNA for the CDR3 is TGTGCCAGTAGTATTTGGTCAGCCACAGGTCTCGATGAGCAGTTCTTC.

V is TRBV30 and J is TRBJ2-7, with D maybe TRBD2 (6 bases). The CDR3 covers 14 residues. CDR1 is GTSNPN, CDR2 SVGIG, per germline (reference sequence). The V end was cut by 4 bases, the J end by 1 base, with 14 bases between. CDR3 DNA: TGTGCCTGGACCTGGGGGGACCGTTCCTACGAGCAGTACTTC. The encoded protein is CAWTWGDRSYEQYF.

The chain links TRBV30 to TRBJ2-5, with 7 bases that match TRBD1. V gave up 0 bases and J gave up 1 base; unmatched junction bases: 8. This CDR3 is 16 amino acids long. Germline CDR1 reads GTSNPN; CDR2 reads SVGIG (reference sequence). As DNA, the CDR3 is TGTGCCTGGAGTGTAGCCAGGGGGAACACCCAAGAGACCCAGTACTTC. Its translation is CAWSVARGNTQETQYF.

V gene TRBV4-3 combines with J gene TRBJ1-2; no clear D gene. The length of the CDR3 is 14 residues. V was shortened by 0 bases and J by 4 bases, with 9 bases between the two germline ends. The germline V gene encodes CDR1 LGHNA and CDR2 YSLEER. The CDR3 sequence is CASSQDGRSYGYTF. The CDR3, as DNA: TGCGCCAGCAGCCAAGACGGACGGAGCTATGGCTACACCTTC.

The rearrangement links TRBV28 to TRBJ2-1; 12 bases are a match to TRBD2. The ends lost 3 bases at V and 1 base at J; junction bases unmatched: 1. CDR3 length equals 16 residues. Germline-derived CDR1 and CDR2 are MDHEN and SYDVKM. The CDR3 nucleotides are TGTGCCAGCAGTTTGACTAGCGGGGGTTCCTACAATGAGCAGTTCTTC. Its translation is CASSLTSGGSYNEQFF. Supplemented by reference TRBV28 and TRBJ2-1, the full variable domain reads DVKVTQSSRYLVKRTGEKVFLECVQDMDHENMFWYRQDPGLGLRLIYFSYDVKMKEKGDIPEGYSVSREKKERFSLILESASTNQTSMYLCASSLTSGGSYNEQFFGPGTRLTVL.

This clone appeared a few times. This sequence joins TRBV25-1 and TRBJ2-5; D tentatively reads TRBD1 or TRBD2 (5 bases each). Germline V gene data show CDR1 as MGHDK and CDR2 as SYGVNS. The CDR3 spans 14 residues. The V gene lost 0 bases and the J gene lost 5 bases, with 10 bases spanning the gap. The CDR3 spells CASSEYGGMETQYF. CDR3 coding DNA: TGTGCCAGCAGTGAATATGGGGGAATGGAGACCCAGTACTTC.

This rearrangement joins TRBV4-1 to TRBJ2-5; 8 bases align to TRBD1. Germline-derived CDR1 and CDR2 are MGHRA and YSYEKL. This CDR3 spans 14 amino acids. After removal of 3 bases from V and 5 bases from J, the junction contained 5 bases not matched to a gene. CDR3 nucleotides: TGCGCCAGCAGCCACCCGGACAGGGCCGAGACCCAGTACTTC. This codes for CASSHPDRAETQYF.

The V and J genes are TRBV4-3 and TRBJ2-1, with D uncertain. Trimming took 0 bases from V and 6 from J, leaving 9 bases between them. Germline CDR1 reads LGHNA; CDR2 reads YSLEER. CDR3 size: 14 residues. The CDR3 DNA reads TGCGCCAGCAGCCAAGATCCCCAGATCAATGAGCAGTTCTTC. It codes for CASSQDPQINEQFF.

This clone has a single count. The rearrangement joins TRBV5-1 to TRBJ2-5; 8 bases are a match to TRBD1. This CDR3 contains 13 residues. Per the germline V gene, CDR1 is SGHRS and CDR2 is YFSETQ. The V segment lost 4 bases and the J segment 3 bases; nucleotides outside the gene matches: 2. In nucleotides, the CDR3 is TGCGCCAGCAGCGAGGACAGGGAAGAGACCCAGTACTTC. Amino acids: CASSEDREETQYF.

CDR3 bases: TGTGCCAGCAGCTGGGGACAGCCGGCCTACGAGCAGTACTTC. It translates to CASSWGQPAYEQYF. V gene TRBV5-6 combines with J gene TRBJ2-7, with 7 nucleotides matching TRBD1. This CDR3 is 14 amino acids long. The germline V gene has CDR1 SGHDT and CDR2 YYEEEE. The V segment lost 3 bases and the J segment 2 bases; nucleotides outside the gene matches: 5.

The rearrangement uses TRBV5-1 and TRBJ2-7; possible D gene TRBD1, 5 bases. Germline V CDR1 and CDR2: SGHRS, YFSETQ. V lost 0 bases and J 0 bases, leaving 10 bases between the germline ends. CDR3 length: 15 amino acids. The CDR3 DNA is TGCGCCAGCAGCTTGGAGGGGATTTCCTCCTACGAGCAGTACTTC. It codes for CASSLEGISSYEQYF. Complete variable domain (other parts from reference TRBV5-1 and TRBJ2-7): KAGVTQTPRYLIKTRGQQVTLSCSPISGHRSVSWYQQTPGQGLQFLFEYFSETQRNKGNFPGRFSGRQFSNSRSEMNVSTLELGDSALYLCASSLEGISSYEQYFGPGTRLTVT.

V is TRBV13 and J is TRBJ1-6; no firm D call. CDR1 PRHDT and CDR2 FYEKMQ come from the germline V gene (reference sequence). V dropped 1 base and J dropped 8 bases, with 6 bases sitting between them. This CDR3 region has 13 residues. The CDR3 loop is CASSLVGDSPLHF. The CDR3 nucleotides read TGTGCCAGCAGCTTAGTTGGGGATTCACCCCTCCACTTT.

The chain recombines TRBV5-1 with TRBJ2-5; D call uncertain. Trimming cost V 0 bases and J 4 bases, with 10 bases left between them. Germline assignment: CDR1 SGHRS and CDR2 YFSETQ. This CDR3 spans 14 amino acids. The DNA of the CDR3 is TGCGCCAGCAGCTTGGGACTCCTTTTAGAGACCCAGTACTTC. Translating it yields CASSLGLLLETQYF. The whole variable domain, remainder taken from reference TRBV5-1 and TRBJ2-5, is KAGVTQTPRYLIKTRGQQVTLSCSPISGHRSVSWYQQTPGQGLQFLFEYFSETQRNKGNFPGRFSGRQFSNSRSEMNVSTLELGDSALYLCASSLGLLLETQYFGPGTRLLVL.

The chain links TRBV9 to TRBJ2-7; D may be TRBD2 (6 bases). Germline V CDR1 and CDR2: SGDLS, YYNGEE. V was pared by 0 bases and J by 4 bases, with 11 bases between. The CDR3 is made up of 14 amino acids. CDR3 region: CASSVGLATYEQYF. CDR3 bases: TGTGCCAGCAGCGTAGGTCTAGCGACTTACGAGCAGTACTTC.

V gene TRBV5-4 combines with J gene TRBJ2-1; D is ambiguous. The CDR3 spans 16 residues. With 0 bases removed from V and 0 bases from J, the gap between germline ends came to 10 bases. Germline lookup yields CDR1 SGHNT and CDR2 YYREEE (reference sequence). CDR3 sequence: CASSLDTDTSYNEQFF. CDR3 in DNA: TGTGCCAGCAGCTTGGACACGGATACCTCCTACAATGAGCAGTTCTTC.

This rearrangement joins TRBV29-1 to TRBJ2-3, with 11 bases fitting TRBD2. Trimming cost V 0 bases and J 0 bases; bases outside gene matches: 14. Germline-derived CDR1 and CDR2 are SQVTM and ANQGSEA. CDR3 length equals 20 residues. The CDR3 DNA follows: TGCAGCGTTGAAGATCCCCGACTAGCGGGGCTCCAACGGAGCACAGATACGCAGTATTTT. This encodes CSVEDPRLAGLQRSTDTQYF.

The rearrangement links TRBV19 to TRBJ2-6; no definite D call. Deletions cut 11 bases from V and 4 bases from J, with 6 bases between. CDR1 and CDR2 from the germline V gene are LNHDA and SQIVND (reference sequence). The CDR3 has 11 residues. The CDR3 sequence is CAVGGANVLTF. The CDR3 DNA sequence: TGTGCCGTTGGGGGGGCCAACGTCCTGACTTTC.

In this sample, this clone turned up a few times. This sequence joins TRBV7-9 and TRBJ2-7, with D uncertain. The CDR3 is 13 amino acids. Germline loops: CDR1 SEHNR, CDR2 FQNEAQ (reference sequence). Trimming cost V 1 base and J 3 bases, with 7 bases left between them. The chain's CDR3 is CASSLDRRYEQYF. CDR3 DNA: TGTGCCAGCAGCTTAGATCGACGCTACGAGCAGTACTTC. The full variable domain, completed using reference TRBV7-9 and TRBJ2-7, is DTGVSQNPRHKITKRGQNVTFRCDPISEHNRLYWYRQTLGQGPEFLTYFQNEAQLEKSRLLSDRFSAERPKGSFSTLEIQRTEQGDSAMYLCASSLDRRYEQYFGPGTRLTVT.